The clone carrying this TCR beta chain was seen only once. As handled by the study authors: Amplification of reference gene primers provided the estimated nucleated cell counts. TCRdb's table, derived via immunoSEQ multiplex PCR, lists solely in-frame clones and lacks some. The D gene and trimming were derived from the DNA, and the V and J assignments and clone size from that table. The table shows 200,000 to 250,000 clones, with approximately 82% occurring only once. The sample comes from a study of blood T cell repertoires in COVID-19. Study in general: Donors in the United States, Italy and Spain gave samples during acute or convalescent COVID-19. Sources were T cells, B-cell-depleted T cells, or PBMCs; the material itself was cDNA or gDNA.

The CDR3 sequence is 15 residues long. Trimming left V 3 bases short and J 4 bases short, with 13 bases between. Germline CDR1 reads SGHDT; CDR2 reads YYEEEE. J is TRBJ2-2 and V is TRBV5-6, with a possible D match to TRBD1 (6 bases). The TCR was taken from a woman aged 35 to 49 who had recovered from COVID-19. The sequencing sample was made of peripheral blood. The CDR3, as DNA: TGTGCCAGCAGCTGGTATACAGGGTTCACCGGGGAGCTGTTTTTT. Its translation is CASSWYTGFTGELFF. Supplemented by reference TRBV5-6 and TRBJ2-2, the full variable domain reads DAGVTQSPTHLIKTRGQQVTLRCSPKSGHDTVSWYQQALGQGPQFIFQYYEEEERQRGNFPDRFSGHQFPNYSSELNVNALLLGDSALYLCASSWYTGFTGELFFGEGSRLTVL.